A selection of T cell receptor beta chains follows, all from one sample in a study of shared clonotypes between healthy human individuals. Some clones are missing from TCRdb's copy, which holds only in-frame ones; the method was immunoSEQ multiplex PCR. The table records 150,000 to 200,000 clones, approximately 92% of them present only once. The sample taken for sequencing was naive CD4+ T cells sorted from blood. Receptors were obtained from a woman aged 25 to 39 in good health. Each CDR3 is given with its conserved first and last residue. A D gene is named only where the DNA matches it firmly. Part of the rows lack a size; the others show once, few, many or a class for expanded clones.

>NA|TRBV18|TRBJ2-7|TRBD2
CASSPGLAGGEQYF
TGTGCCAGCTCACCGGGACTAGCGGGAGGCGAGCAGTACTTC
>NA|TRBV2|TRBJ2-7|TRBD2
CASGRTSGSYEQYF
TGTGCCAGCGGACGGACTAGCGGCTCCTACGAGCAGTACTTC
>NA|TRBV28|TRBJ2-7|NA
CASSLRYEQYF
TGTGCCAGCAGTTTGAGGTACGAGCAGTACTTC
>NA|TRBV6-6|TRBJ2-2|NA
CASSYPNGELFF
TGTGCCAGCAGTTACCCGAACGGGGAGCTGTTTTTT
>NA|TRBV19|TRBJ1-6|NA
CASSQGASYNSPLHF
TGTGCCAGTAGTCAAGGGGCCTCCTATAATTCACCCCTCCACTTT
>NA|TRBV18|TRBJ2-1|TRBD2
CASSPGLEYNEQFF
TGTGCCAGCTCACCGGGACTAGAGTACAATGAGCAGTTCTTC
>NA|TRBV28|TRBJ2-7|NA
CASSAGAGPDEQYF
TGTGCCAGCAGTGCCGGGGCCGGGCCCGACGAGCAGTACTTC
>NA|TRBV19|TRBJ1-5|TRBD1
CASSPQGQGLQQPQHF
TGTGCCAGTAGTCCACAAGGACAGGGCCTGCAACAGCCCCAGCATTTT
>NA|TRBV5-1|TRBJ2-5|NA
CASSLGTEQYF
TGCGCCAGCAGCTTGGGGACAGAGCAGTACTTC
>NA|TRBV28|TRBJ1-3|NA
CASSSESSHSGNTIYF
TGTGCCAGCAGTTCAGAATCCTCGCACTCTGGAAACACCATATATTTT
>NA|TRBV6-4|TRBJ2-2|NA
CASSDSGDSGELFF
TGTGCCAGCAGTGACTCGGGAGACTCCGGGGAGCTGTTTTTT
>NA|TRBV18|TRBJ1-5|NA
CASSPEGDQPQHF
TGTGCCAGCTCACCAGAGGGAGATCAGCCCCAGCATTTT
>once|TRBV27|TRBJ2-7|TRBD1
CASSQGTGSYEQYF
TGTGCCAGCAGTCAAGGGACAGGGTCGTACGAGCAGTACTTC
>NA|TRBV7-8|TRBJ1-5|NA
CASSLGLGAGRDSNQPQHF
TGTGCCAGCAGCTTAGGATTAGGCGCAGGGAGGGATAGCAATCAGCCCCAGCATTTT
>once|TRBV7-9|TRBJ1-1|NA
CASSLKRVGTEAFF
TGTGCCAGCAGCTTAAAAAGGGTTGGGACTGAAGCTTTCTTT
>NA|TRBV30|TRBJ1-2|TRBD1
CAWSPGRQGFGYTF
TGTGCCTGGTCCCCCGGTAGACAGGGGTTTGGCTACACCTTC
>NA|TRBV2|TRBJ2-1|NA
CASSGWTVSYNEQFF
TGTGCCAGCAGTGGTTGGACAGTCTCCTACAATGAGCAGTTCTTC
>NA|TRBV10-3|TRBJ2-7|TRBD1
CAISTGTGAYEQYF
TGTGCCATCAGTACCGGGACAGGGGCGTACGAGCAGTACTTC
>NA|TRBV7-9|TRBJ2-7|NA
CASSLGRYEQYF
TGTGCCAGCAGCTTAGGCCGCTACGAGCAGTACTTC
>NA|TRBV4-1|TRBJ2-7|NA
CASSRDGYDEQYF
TGCGCCAGCAGCCGGGACGGATACGACGAGCAGTACTTC
>NA|TRBV2|TRBJ2-7|TRBD2
CASSEGTSGTYEQYF
TGTGCCAGCAGTGAAGGGACTAGCGGGACTTACGAGCAGTACTTC
>NA|TRBV19|TRBJ1-5|TRBD1
CASSMPLTGGQPQHF
TGTGCCAGTAGTATGCCCCTTACAGGGGGCCAGCCCCAGCATTTT
>NA|TRBV29-1|TRBJ2-1|NA
CSVQGGLDNEQFF
TGCAGCGTCCAGGGGGGACTAGACAATGAGCAGTTCTTC
>NA|TRBV2|TRBJ2-7|NA
CASTPARSRSYEQYF
TGTGCCAGCACACCCGCGCGGTCACGCTCCTACGAGCAGTACTTC
>NA|TRBV11-2|TRBJ2-7|NA
CASSLGRGIQFRYYEQYF
TGTGCCAGCAGCTTAGGCAGGGGAATCCAGTTTAGGTACTACGAGCAGTACTTC
>NA|TRBV2|TRBJ2-2|TRBD2
CASRTSVNTGELFF
TGTGCCAGCAGGACTAGCGTGAACACCGGGGAGCTGTTTTTT
>NA|TRBV28|TRBJ2-7|NA
CASRRGSIYEQYF
TGTGCCAGCAGGAGGGGGTCGATTTACGAGCAGTACTTC
>NA|TRBV2|TRBJ2-7|TRBD2
CASRDYGLAGAGEQYF
TGTGCCAGCAGGGACTACGGACTAGCGGGAGCTGGCGAGCAGTACTTC
>NA|TRBV6-1|TRBJ2-1|NA
CASSESHANNEQFF
TGTGCCAGCAGTGAATCTCACGCAAACAATGAGCAGTTCTTC
>NA|TRBV7-2|TRBJ1-1|TRBD1
CASSGRQGRTEAFF
TGTGCCAGCAGCGGACGACAGGGCCGAACTGAAGCTTTCTTT
>NA|TRBV10-3|TRBJ1-3|NA
CAISVGAVAGNTIYF
TGTGCCATCAGCGTGGGGGCCGTTGCTGGAAACACCATATATTTT